The entry that follows covers one T cell receptor beta chain sequence. The junction and the germline gene differ at one end; a read error may be behind it. The data are from a study of T cell repertoires in aging, cancer and after chemotherapy. The CDR3 totals 11 residues. CDR1 and CDR2 (germline): MNHEY, SVGAGI. The template was genomic DNA from peripheral blood, not RNA. TRB rearrangements spanning V, D and J were amplified using mixed TRB-A/B primers. Each CDR3 protein gets one entry after TCRdb re-called the multiplex PCR reads with MiXCR. The table has 1,900 or so distinct CDR3 sequences, around two thirds seen once; the top ten hold 50% to 70%.

This receptor was taken from a human donor with a solid tumor. Sequencing used blood. The V and J genes are TRBV6-5 and TRBJ2-3; D gene uncertain. CDR3 in amino acids: CATSRRDTQYF. The CDR3 DNA reads as TGTGCCACCAGTCGGCGAGATACGCAGTATTTT.